This T cell receptor beta chain was obtained from a study of kidney transplant recipient with SARS-CoV-2 infection. This clonotype was counted at least ten times. The junction had 8 bases not matched to a gene; V was cut back by 2 bases and J by 1 base. The CDR3 sequence is 18 residues long. CDR1 is MDHEN and CDR2 is SYDVKM in the germline V gene. TCRdb processed the reads anew with MiXCR; each CDR3 protein has one entry. The sample shows roughly 230,000 distinct CDR3 sequences, about 28% of them seen only once. Material: a blood sample, obtained at baseline and between days 110 and 120 from a kidney transplant recipient. The V and J genes are TRBV28 and TRBJ2-3; 11 bases are a match to TRBD2. The TCR was taken from a male patient aged 25-45 years who had COVID-19 and was a kidney transplant recipient. The graft donor may have contributed some T cells. The CDR3 is CASSLASVAGGGTDTQYF. CDR3 in DNA: TGTGCCAGCAGTTTAGCCTCTGTAGCGGGAGGGGGCACAGATACGCAGTATTTT.